This T cell receptor (beta chain) was found in a study of blood T cell repertoires in COVID-19. Study information: Researchers got acute and convalescent COVID-19 samples from the United States, Italy and Spain. PBMCs, B-cell-depleted T cells, or T cells provided the cDNA or gDNA that made up the material.

Trimming left V 0 bases short and J 3 bases short, with 8 bases between. CDR3 length: 15 residues. The germline V gene encodes CDR1 KGHSH and CDR2 LQKENI. Methods used by the authors: By means of reference gene primer amplification, nucleated cell counts were estimated. Using immunoSEQ multiplex PCR, the repertoire was profiled, and TCRdb retains in-frame clones only, with some absent. That table is the source of V, J and clone size, and D and trimming were worked out from the DNA. The sample records 150,000 or so clones, 86% being singletons. The sequence was obtained from a man in his fifties with active or convalescent COVID-19. Sequencing input: peripheral blood. The chain links TRBV18 to TRBJ2-2; D is possibly TRBD2 (5 bases). CDR3 amino acids: CASSPPGRDTGELFF. For the CDR3, the DNA is TGTGCCAGCTCACCACCAGGGCGGGACACCGGGGAGCTGTTTTTT.